The TCR beta chain described here comes from a study of T cell repertoires in cytomegalovirus infection (dated by TCRdb to between 2017 and 2020). Broadly, across the study: Donor HLA type was relevant to the analysis, because carriage of CMV infection together with the matching HLA type was indicated by public TCR beta signatures.

TCRdb names Illumina HiSeq 1500 as the instrument used. TCRdb ran its own pipeline on the public reads, namely fastp trimming at Q25 and MiXCR clone calling, and kept in-frame beta chains. Each entry merges the rows of one CDR3 protein and shows their most common DNA and genes. This sample lists roughly 110,000 distinct CDR3 sequences; about 9.5% were detected once. 31% of the sample belongs to the ten largest clones. The table lists this clonotype with many counts. This receptor's antigen is unknown. Per-nucleotide qualities are absent, and no much larger clonotype sits a single base away. Deletion took 4 bases off V and 6 bases off J, with a span of 10 bases between the germline ends. The CDR3 contains 13 residues, cysteine and phenylalanine counted. Here the CDR3 DNA is all that survives: 39 bases in frame from base 1. From the germline V gene, CDR1 is SGHVS and CDR2 is FNYEAQ. The research as a whole found: Cumulative frequency of public TCR beta family members discriminated carriers of CMV infection plus the relevant HLA type in this cohort and an independent approximately 370-donor cohort. The ex vivo response was dominated by HLA-C-restricted CMV-specific TCR beta clonotypes, which also provided the single most frequent clonotype in two of eight donors.

Sequenced input: PBMCs, sequenced either directly or after in vitro stimulation (not recorded which). This chain joins TRBV7-6 to TRBJ2-1, with the D segment identity uncertain. The sequence came from a human donor in good health (CMV status not recorded). Some clones in this sample may be carry-over from other donors' samples. The bases are TGTGCCAGCAGCTCATATTCACCCAATGAGCAGTTCTTC. This sequence encodes CASSSYSPNEQFF.